Presented here are 5 T cell receptor beta chains from one specimen sequenced in a study of identical twins. TCRdb passed the 5' RACE reads through MiXCR, listing each CDR3 protein once. Found here are about 240,000 distinct CDR3 sequences, more than 9% of them singletons; the top ten hold more than 8.5%. Sequencing was carried out using memory T cells sorted from blood. The receptors here all came from a man over 45 in good health.

This clonotype was counted ten times or more. V and J are TRBV20-1 and TRBJ2-5; TRBD1 might be the D (6 bases). V lost 5 bases to trimming and J lost 4 bases, with 17 bases between them. CDR1 and CDR2 (germline): DFQATT, SNEGSKA (reference sequence). This CDR3 spans 14 amino acids. CDR3 sequence: CSAHPQGLRETQYF. For the CDR3, the DNA is TGCAGTGCTCACCCCCAGGGGCTCCGAGAGACCCAGTACTTC.

This chain links TRBV20-1 with TRBJ2-3, with 9 bases identical to TRBD1. The CDR3 extends over 14 amino acids. V shed 3 bases, J shed 4 bases, and the junction held 5 bases outside the gene matches. The germline gives CDR1 DFQATT, CDR2 SNEGSKA (reference sequence). The CDR3 DNA is TGCAGTGCTAGGAGCACAGGGGGCGCAGATACGCAGTATTTT. Amino acids: CSARSTGGADTQYF.

This clonotype was recorded many times. This chain joins TRBV29-1 and TRBJ2-7; TRBD1 matches 7 bases. Germline lookup yields CDR1 SQVTM and CDR2 ANQGSEA. V gave up 7 bases and J gave up 6 bases; unmatched junction bases: 9. The CDR3 has 12 residues. As DNA, the CDR3 is TGCAGCGCCGGACACTCAGGGGGCGAGCAGTACTTC. This gives the protein CSAGHSGGEQYF.

This clonotype was picked up many times. The rearrangement links TRBV7-2 to TRBJ2-1; perhaps D is TRBD1 or TRBD2 (6 bases each). The V end lost 2 bases, the J end lost 2 bases, and 10 bases lay between the germline ends. The CDR3 totals 15 residues. Germline CDR1 and CDR2: SGHTA and FQGNSA. This CDR3 reads CASSLRGRPYNEQFF. DNA for the CDR3: TGTGCCAGCAGCTTACGGGGGCGCCCCTACAATGAGCAGTTCTTC.

As for this clonotype: A clone one base away is much larger, so this may be a read error. This chain links TRBV28 with TRBJ2-2; 8 bases align to TRBD2. Germline lookup yields CDR1 MDHEN and CDR2 SYDVKM. The CDR3 spans 14 residues. Trimming cost V 3 bases and J 6 bases; bases outside gene matches: 3. In DNA form, the CDR3 reads TGTGCCAGCAGTTTCCCCGGGAGGGCCGGGGAGCTGTTTTTT. Residues: CASSFPGRAGELFF.